What follows are 3 T cell receptor beta chains derived from one specimen sequenced in a study of blood T cell repertoires in COVID-19. Assay: immunoSEQ multiplex PCR; the TCRdb copy retains only in-frame clones and omits some. This table has about 300,000 clones, 70% to 85% appearing once. The sequenced sample was peripheral blood. These receptors originate from a human donor with COVID-19, enrolled during active disease. The donor label of this sample is uncertain.

This clone was seen a handful of times. Other DNA sequences in the same sample also yield this CDR3. The chain recombines TRBV11-3 with TRBJ2-3; 9 bases are a match to TRBD2. Germline trimming cut 3 bases from V and 3 bases from J; bases unmatched to any gene: 7. The CDR3 length is 16 residues. Germline lookup yields CDR1 SGHNT and CDR2 YENEEA. The CDR3 loop is CASSLVAGAGTDTQYF. CDR3 in DNA: TGTGCCAGCAGCTTGGTAGCGGGAGCGGGGACAGATACGCAGTATTTT.

This rearrangement joins TRBV30 to TRBJ2-1; D is uncertain. Germline CDR1 is GTSNPN and CDR2 is SVGIG (reference sequence). The CDR3 has 14 amino acids. The V gene lost 4 bases and the J gene lost 2 bases, with 12 bases spanning the gap. The CDR3 nucleotides are TGTGCCTGGAATTCAGGTTTCCCCTACAATGAGCAGTTCTTC. Its translation is CAWNSGFPYNEQFF.

As for this clone: The sample holds other DNA sequences that translate to the same CDR3. The V gene is TRBV4-1, the J gene TRBJ2-3, with 9 positions matching TRBD2. CDR3 size: 15 residues. Trimming removed 1 base from V and 4 bases from J; junction bases left unmatched: 3. Germline CDR1 is MGHRA and CDR2 is YSYEKL. The CDR3: CASSQGSGSADTQYF. CDR3 in DNA: TGCGCCAGCAGCCAAGGTAGCGGGAGCGCAGATACGCAGTATTTT.